The 18 T cell receptor beta chains below were found in one sample sequenced in a study of shared clonotypes between healthy human individuals. Libraries were prepared by immunoSEQ multiplex PCR; TCRdb keeps only in-frame clonotypes and omits some of them. This sample has 600,000 or so clones, with 98% found just once. Naive CD8 cells lacked CD45RO, underwent positive selection for CCR7 and left out terminally differentiated effector memory CD45RA+ cells. The specimen sequenced was naive CD8+ T cells sorted from blood. The origin of the receptors is a man younger than 45 in good health.

The CDR3 spells CASSQEGTGEQFF. CDR3 DNA sequence: TGCGCCAGCAGCCAAGAGGGTACTGGTGAGCAGTTCTTC. The gene calls are TRBV4-1 and TRBJ2-1; the D is unclear. Germline CDR1 reads MGHRA; CDR2 reads YSYEKL. This CDR3 spans 13 amino acids. The V gene lost 0 bases and the J gene lost 9 bases, with 9 bases spanning the gap.

The chain joins TRBV27 to TRBJ2-7, with TRBD2 identical over 7 bases. Trimming removed 4 bases from V and 5 bases from J; junction bases left unmatched: 14. CDR1 MNHEY and CDR2 SMNVEV come from the germline V gene (reference sequence). The CDR3 extends over 16 amino acids. The CDR3, as DNA: TGTGCCAGCAGTTCCCAACTCGCGGGAGTTCCGGACGAGCAGTACTTC. Its protein product is CASSSQLAGVPDEQYF.

The V gene is TRBV7-2, the J gene TRBJ2-7; 8 bases line up with TRBD1. Germline CDR1 is SGHTA and CDR2 is FQGNSA. The CDR3 covers 14 residues. Trimming cost V 0 bases and J 6 bases; bases outside gene matches: 4. The CDR3 sequence is CASSLAGQGAEQYF. The DNA for the CDR3 is TGTGCCAGCAGCTTAGCGGGTCAGGGGGCCGAGCAGTACTTC.

The chain combines TRBV29-1 with TRBJ2-7; TRBD2 aligns across 8 bases. J was trimmed by 2 bases and V by 3 bases; bases with no gene match: 3. Per germline, CDR1 SQVTM and CDR2 ANQGSEA. The CDR3 consists of 13 residues. CDR3 sequence: CSVEAGGPYEQYF. The CDR3 DNA follows: TGCAGCGTTGAGGCGGGAGGCCCCTACGAGCAGTACTTC.

V is TRBV27 and J is TRBJ2-7; TRBD2 matches at 10 bases. The length of the CDR3 is 15 residues. Germline V lookup: CDR1 MNHEY, CDR2 SMNVEV (reference sequence). After removal of 3 bases from V and 3 bases from J, the junction contained 5 bases not matched to a gene. The CDR3: CASSLVVAGGYEQYF. For the CDR3, the DNA is TGTGCCAGCAGTTTGGTGGTAGCGGGAGGCTACGAGCAGTACTTC.

The chain couples TRBV11-2 to TRBJ2-1; 9 positions match TRBD2. The V gene's germline CDR1 is SGHAT and CDR2 FQNNGV. The CDR3 is made up of 15 amino acids. Trimming removed 5 bases from V and 0 bases from J; junction bases left unmatched: 2. The CDR3 nucleotides read TGTGCCAGCAGCGATAGCGGGAGCTCCTACAATGAGCAGTTCTTC. Translating gives CASSDSGSSYNEQFF.

CDR3 sequence: CASSFPRDRGRQPQHF. In DNA form, the CDR3 reads TGTGCCAGCAGCTTTCCCCGGGACAGGGGGCGTCAGCCCCAGCATTTT. The gene calls are TRBV5-6 and TRBJ1-5, with TRBD1 matching 12 bases. Germline loops: CDR1 SGHDT, CDR2 YYEEEE. There are 16 residues in the CDR3. V shed 2 bases and J 6 bases; nucleotides not matched to a gene: 6.

The chain carries TRBV5-6 and TRBJ1-1; D possibly corresponds to TRBD1 (6 bases). Germline V lookup: CDR1 SGHDT, CDR2 YYEEEE. The ends were cut back, 0 bases at V and 0 bases at J, with 15 bases in the middle. The CDR3 length is 17 residues. CDR3 amino acids: CASSLGPGVHLNTEAFF. The DNA for the CDR3 is TGTGCCAGCAGCTTGGGCCCAGGGGTGCACTTGAACACTGAAGCTTTCTTT.

This chain connects TRBV7-2 to TRBJ1-1, with 8 bases matching TRBD1. CDR1 is SGHTA and CDR2 is FQGNSA in the germline V gene. This CDR3 has 18 amino acids. The junction had 12 bases not matched to a gene; V was cut back by 2 bases and J by 1 base. The CDR3 nucleotides are TGTGCCAGCAGCTTACCCCCGACAGGGGAGGAGGAGAACACTGAAGCTTTCTTT. Protein sequence: CASSLPPTGEEENTEAFF.

The J gene is TRBJ2-7, the V gene TRBV27; 8 bases are shared with TRBD1. After removal of 5 bases from V and 2 bases from J, the junction contained 8 bases not matched to a gene. Per the germline V gene, CDR1 is MNHEY and CDR2 is SMNVEV (reference sequence). CDR3 length: 15 amino acids. CDR3: CASSIGQGYTYEQYF. The DNA for the CDR3 is TGTGCCAGCAGTATAGGACAGGGATACACCTACGAGCAGTACTTC.

This clone came up once. This sequence joins TRBV7-3 and TRBJ2-1, with 9 bases identical to TRBD2. Trimming took 2 bases from V and 6 from J; bases not matched to a gene: 8. Germline values: CDR1 SGHTA, CDR2 FQGTGA. CDR3 length equals 16 residues. The CDR3 DNA reads as TGTGCCAGCAGCTTAGTTTTAGCGGGGGTGAGCAATGAGCAGTTCTTC. The encoded protein is CASSLVLAGVSNEQFF. Full variable domain (remainder filled in from reference TRBV7-3 and TRBJ2-1): GAGVSQTPSNKVTEKGKYVELRCDPISGHTALYWYRQSLGQGPEFLIYFQGTGAADDSGLPNDRFFAVRPEGSVSTLKIQRTERGDSAVYLCASSLVLAGVSNEQFFGPGTRLTVL.

The V call is TRBV29-1, the J call TRBJ1-5; tentative D call: TRBD1 (5 bases). CDR1 and CDR2 (germline): SQVTM, ANQGSEA. The CDR3 totals 14 residues. V dropped 4 bases and J dropped 4 bases, with 14 bases sitting between them. The CDR3: CSVGDAGGNQPQHF. In DNA, the CDR3 is TGCAGCGTTGGGGACGCGGGGGGAAATCAGCCCCAGCATTTT.

The chain is built from TRBV11-2 and TRBJ2-1, with D perhaps matching TRBD1 or TRBD2 (5 bases each). The CDR3 is 17 amino acids. Germline CDR1 is SGHAT and CDR2 is FQNNGV. Trimming removed 1 base at V and 7 bases at J, with 20 bases between. DNA for the CDR3: TGTGCCAGCAGCTTAGGTTGGGGACGTTCGAAAGTGAATGAGCAGTTCTTC. Translation gives CASSLGWGRSKVNEQFF.

This clone was seen a single time. This CDR3 is also generated by other DNA sequences in the sample. The chain combines TRBV29-1 with TRBJ2-5, with D possibly being TRBD1 (6 bases). CDR1 is SQVTM, CDR2 ANQGSEA, per germline. The CDR3 consists of 13 residues. Trimming removed 3 bases from V and 4 bases from J, with 12 bases in between. CDR3 protein: CSVEAGVRETQYF. The DNA of the CDR3 is TGCAGCGTTGAGGCAGGGGTACGAGAGACCCAGTACTTC.

The chain's CDR3 is CASSFWNTGELFF. In nucleotides, the CDR3 is TGTGCCAGCAGCTTCTGGAACACCGGGGAGCTGTTTTTT. The chain has TRBV13 and TRBJ2-2; no reliable D call. Trimming pared 3 bases from V and 1 base from J, leaving 3 bases between. The CDR3 consists of 13 residues. The V gene's germline CDR1 is PRHDT and CDR2 FYEKMQ (reference sequence).

This rearrangement joins TRBV10-2 to TRBJ2-7, with 9 bases matching TRBD2. V dropped 3 bases and J dropped 4; count of bases not matched to a gene: 4. This CDR3 has 14 residues. CDR1 is WSHSY and CDR2 is SAAADI in the germline V gene. As DNA, the CDR3 is TGCGCCAGCAGTGATATTAGCGGGAGATACGAGCAGTACTTC. This gives the protein CASSDISGRYEQYF.

In its sample, this clone was seen once. The rearrangement links TRBV11-2 to TRBJ2-3; TRBD2 is a possible D gene (5 bases). V dropped 8 bases and J dropped 1 base, with 13 bases sitting between them. CDR3 length equals 14 residues. CDR1 and CDR2 from the germline V gene are SGHAT and FQNNGV. The CDR3 DNA reads as TGTGCCAGCCGATGGCCCGGGGGCACAGATACGCAGTATTTT. Translating gives CASRWPGGTDTQYF. The variable domain in full, with the rest retrieved from reference TRBV11-2 and TRBJ2-3, is EAGVAQSPRYKIIEKRQSVAFWCNPISGHATLYWYQQILGQGPKLLIQFQNNGVVDDSQLPKDRFSAERLKGVDSTLKIQPAKLEDSAVYLCASRWPGGTDTQYFGPGTRLTVL.

This clone was detected only once. This chain uses TRBV29-1 with TRBJ2-1; TRBD2 is a possible D gene (6 bases). The CDR3 loop spans 15 amino acids. V lost 7 bases and J lost 1, with 17 bases in between. Per the germline V gene, CDR1 is SQVTM and CDR2 is ANQGSEA. The CDR3: CSGRAGIPSYNEQFF. The CDR3 bases are TGCAGCGGCAGGGCGGGGATCCCATCCTACAATGAGCAGTTCTTC.